This passage covers 11 T cell receptor beta chains from one sample sequenced in a study of cytomegalovirus exposure and HLA in healthy donors. This PCR relied on a set of 60 Vbeta primers and 13 Jbeta primers. The method was immunoSEQ multiplex PCR; TCRdb's version includes in-frame clones alone and lacks a portion of them. The sample contains 140,000 or so clones, around four fifths of which appear only once. Source material: PBMCs. The receptors were sampled from a female donor in good health and CMV-seronegative.

The J gene is TRBJ1-3, the V gene TRBV29-1; D not certain. V shed 5 bases and J shed 0 bases, with 8 bases lying between them. CDR3 size: 13 residues. Germline V gene lookup returns CDR1 SQVTM and CDR2 ANQGSEA. The CDR3 spells CSVQSLSGNTIYF. For the CDR3, the DNA is TGCAGCGTTCAGTCTCTCTCTGGAAACACCATATATTTT.

In this sample, this clone turned up once. J is TRBJ2-2 and V is TRBV27; D may be TRBD1 (5 bases). The germline V gene has CDR1 MNHEY and CDR2 SMNVEV (reference sequence). The V gene lost 5 bases and the J gene lost 1 base, with 14 bases spanning the gap. This CDR3 is built from 16 residues. The CDR3 loop reads CASSIPGRENTGELFF. The CDR3 DNA is TGTGCCAGCAGTATTCCGGGCAGGGAGAACACCGGGGAGCTGTTTTTT.

This clone was seen a few times. The chain has TRBV5-1 and TRBJ1-1, with 9 bases lining up with TRBD1. V shed 4 bases, J shed 0 bases, and the junction held 7 bases outside the gene matches. The CDR3 is 16 amino acids. Germline CDR1 is SGHRS and CDR2 is YFSETQ. CDR3 region: CASSPDRGIMNTEAFF. CDR3 sequence (DNA): TGCGCCAGCAGCCCGGACAGGGGAATTATGAACACTGAAGCTTTCTTT.

The V call is TRBV30, the J call TRBJ1-2; D is possibly TRBD1 (6 bases). From germline, CDR1 is GTSNPN and CDR2 SVGIG (reference sequence). Trimming removed 3 bases from V and 4 bases from J, with 9 bases in between. The CDR3 contains 12 residues. The CDR3 DNA follows: TGTGCCTGGAGAACAGGGTCCTATGGCTACACCTTC. Amino acids: CAWRTGSYGYTF.

V gene TRBV4-2 combines with J gene TRBJ1-5; 8 bases agree with TRBD1. V lost 3 bases, J lost 7 bases, and 5 bases stayed unmatched. CDR1 is LGHNA and CDR2 is YNFKEQ in the germline V gene. The CDR3 spans 14 residues. CDR3 nucleotide sequence: TGTGCCAGCAGCCAGGGGAACAGGGGGCAGCCCCAGCATTTT. As protein: CASSQGNRGQPQHF.

V usage is TRBV2 and J usage is TRBJ1-4, with 10 positions matching TRBD1. Trimming removed 5 bases from V and 6 bases from J; junction bases left unmatched: 6. The V gene's germline CDR1 is SNHLY and CDR2 FYNNEI. The CDR3 totals 15 residues. DNA for the CDR3: TGTGCCAGCAGTCAAGACAGGGGGCGCCATGAAAAACTGTTTTTT. This sequence encodes CASSQDRGRHEKLFF.

The genes are TRBV27 and TRBJ2-7; TRBD2 is a possible D gene (7 bases). The CDR3 extends over 14 amino acids. V dropped 4 bases and J dropped 3 bases, with 13 bases sitting between them. Germline assignment: CDR1 MNHEY and CDR2 SMNVEV (reference sequence). CDR3 protein: CASSWTGGYYEQYF. CDR3 bases: TGTGCCAGCAGTTGGACGGGGGGCTACTACGAGCAGTACTTC.

The chain employs TRBV9 and TRBJ2-4, with 16 nucleotides matching TRBD2. The CDR3 covers 20 residues. The germline V gene encodes CDR1 SGDLS and CDR2 YYNGEE. V gave up 3 bases and J gave up 0 bases; unmatched junction bases: 9. CDR3 loop: CASSAGLAGGHLRAKNIQYF. CDR3 in DNA: TGTGCCAGCAGCGCGGGACTAGCGGGGGGGCACTTACGAGCCAAAAACATTCAGTACTTC.

V usage is TRBV27 and J usage is TRBJ2-7, with TRBD1 as a possible D gene (5 bases). This CDR3 is built from 13 residues. CDR1 and CDR2 (germline): MNHEY, SMNVEV (reference sequence). Trimming took off 3 bases at V and 5 bases at J, with 11 bases between the two ends. The CDR3 loop reads CASSLQGWHEQYF. Written as DNA, the CDR3 is TGTGCCAGCAGTTTGCAGGGTTGGCACGAGCAGTACTTC.

The V call is TRBV2, the J call TRBJ1-6; possible D gene TRBD1, 6 bases. CDR1 and CDR2 (germline): SNHLY, FYNNEI. Trimming left V 1 base short and J 6 bases short, with 10 bases between. This CDR3 has 15 residues. CDR3 residues: CASSEDRTANSPLHF. As DNA, the CDR3 is TGTGCCAGCAGTGAAGACCGGACAGCTAATTCACCCCTCCACTTT. Complete variable domain (other parts from reference TRBV2 and TRBJ1-6): EPEVTQTPSHQVTQMGQEVILRCVPISNHLYFYWYRQILGQKVEFLVSFYNNEISEKSEIFDDQFSVERPDGSNFTLKIRSTKLEDSAMYFCASSEDRTANSPLHFGNGTRLTVT.

The V and J genes are TRBV5-1 and TRBJ1-1; D may be TRBD1 (6 bases). Germline V gives CDR1 SGHRS, CDR2 YFSETQ. Deletions cut 1 base from V and 11 bases from J, with 15 bases between. This CDR3 spans 13 amino acids. The CDR3 spells CASSLRLQGEAFF. CDR3 DNA: TGCGCCAGCAGCTTGCGATTACAGGGTGAGGCTTTCTTT.